This TCR beta chain was sequenced for a study of human T cells and chemical hapten exposure. The study's findings and limits: Those TCRs sitting above 1 in 1000 frequency stayed the same with DPC sensitization.

The time point: patch test 2, 6 weeks after DPC sensitization. Treatment given: therapeutic diphenylcyclopropenone sensitization with weekly scalp DPC. Attachment of unique molecular identifiers to individual cDNA molecules was performed in the library. TCRdb re-called the RACE reads through MiXCR, storing one row per CDR3 protein. The table has over 85,000 distinct CDR3 sequences, about a tenth seen once. This clonotype was recorded many times. Its antigen is not known. This TCR came from a woman between 40 and 55 years old with alopecia areata. Some clones in this sample may be carry-over from other donors' samples. The material was whole blood, obtained in connection with sensitization to the hapten diphenylcyclopropenone (DPC).

The CDR3 reads CASRYRGVNTEAFF. The CDR3 coding sequence is TGTGCCAGCAGATACAGGGGAGTGAACACTGAAGCTTTCTTT. The rearrangement uses TRBV27 and TRBJ1-1; TRBD1 matches at 7 bases. The CDR3 contains 14 residues. Unmatched junction bases numbered 4, after V lost 6 bases and J lost 0 bases. The V gene's germline CDR1 is MNHEY and CDR2 SMNVEV (reference sequence).